Shown below are 21 T cell receptor beta chains from a single sample sequenced in a study of cytomegalovirus exposure and HLA in healthy donors. PCR employed 60 Vbeta and 13 Jbeta primers. This table comes from immunoSEQ multiplex PCR, and its TCRdb copy is limited to in-frame clones, with some not included. The data show about 210,000 clones, with under 85% seen just once and around 9.6% held by the top ten. The sequencing input was PBMCs. Receptor source: a woman between 50 and 59 years old in good health and CMV-seropositive.

This chain uses TRBV6-1 with TRBJ2-3, with D unresolved. In germline, CDR1 is MNHNS, CDR2 SASEGT. The CDR3 sequence is 12 residues long. V lost 4 bases and J 2 bases, leaving 4 bases between the germline ends. The CDR3 sequence: CASSANTDTQYF. CDR3 coding DNA: TGTGCCAGCAGTGCCAACACAGATACGCAGTATTTT.

This chain uses TRBV4-2 with TRBJ2-1; 13 bases are a match to TRBD2. The CDR3 length is 15 residues. Germline V CDR1 and CDR2: LGHNA, YNFKEQ. Trimming took 4 bases from V and 8 from J; bases not matched to a gene: 5. The CDR3 nucleotides are TGTGCCAGCAGCCCAACTAGCGGGGGGGCCTATGAGCAGTTCTTC. The encoded protein is CASSPTSGGAYEQFF.

The chain combines TRBV30 with TRBJ2-7; weak D call: TRBD2 (5 bases). Germline CDR1 reads GTSNPN; CDR2 reads SVGIG (reference sequence). With 1 base removed from V and 0 bases from J, the gap between germline ends came to 13 bases. CDR3 length: 15 residues. The DNA of the CDR3 is TGTGCCTGGAGTGGAGATCGGGGTTACTCCTACGAGCAGTACTTC. Protein: CAWSGDRGYSYEQYF.

The rearrangement uses TRBV5-5 and TRBJ1-1, with D perhaps matching TRBD1 (6 bases). Germline CDR1 is SGHKS and CDR2 is YYEKEE (reference sequence). V gave up 3 bases and J gave up 8 bases, with 11 bases separating them. The CDR3 loop spans 12 amino acids. The DNA for the CDR3 is TGTGCCAGCAGCTGGCCAGGGGCGGAAGCTTTCTTT. Translation gives CASSWPGAEAFF.

The CDR3 here is CAISEAPGQGAETQYF. The CDR3, as DNA: TGTGCCATCAGTGAGGCGCCGGGACAGGGGGCAGAGACCCAGTACTTC. This rearrangement joins TRBV10-3 to TRBJ2-5; 12 bases fit TRBD1. The CDR3 runs 16 residues. Germline V gene lookup returns CDR1 ENHRY and CDR2 SYGVKD. The V and J ends lost 2 bases and 4 bases, in that order; junction bases with no gene match: 5.

V is TRBV2 and J is TRBJ1-1, with 7 nucleotides matching TRBD1. The CDR3 loop spans 15 amino acids. Losses at the gene ends were 5 bases for V and 9 bases for J; bases not matched to a gene: 15. Germline V CDR1 and CDR2: SNHLY, FYNNEI. The CDR3 nucleotides are TGTGCCAGCAGTCTAACCAACAGGGGAAAAGGCCAAGCTTTCTTT. Translating it yields CASSLTNRGKGQAFF.

The chain is built from TRBV9 and TRBJ2-5; possibly TRBD2 for D (7 bases). Germline CDR1 is SGDLS and CDR2 is YYNGEE. The CDR3 extends over 15 amino acids. V lost 0 bases, J lost 5 bases, and 14 bases lay in between. DNA of the CDR3: TGTGCCAGCAGCGTAGGAGGGGGGGAACGGGAGACCCAGTACTTC. Translation: CASSVGGGERETQYF.

The CDR3 protein is CASSPGGAEGISPQHF. CDR3 sequence (DNA): TGTGCCAGCTCACCAGGAGGGGCCGAGGGGATCAGCCCCCAGCATTTT. This sequence joins TRBV18 and TRBJ1-5; D might be TRBD1 (5 bases). The CDR3 length is 16 residues. CDR1 is KGHSH and CDR2 is LQKENI in the germline V gene. With 2 bases removed from V and 10 bases from J, the gap between germline ends came to 21 bases.

The rearrangement joins TRBV9 to TRBJ1-6; D ambiguous. The CDR3 has 12 residues. Germline V gives CDR1 SGDLS, CDR2 YYNGEE. V gave up 7 bases and J gave up 6 bases, with 8 bases separating them. The CDR3 is CASGRLNSPLHF. The CDR3 coding sequence is TGTGCCAGCGGCCGACTTAATTCACCCCTCCACTTT.

The rearrangement links TRBV9 to TRBJ2-2; the match to TRBD2 covers 7 bases. J was trimmed by 4 bases and V by 3 bases; bases with no gene match: 3. CDR1 SGDLS and CDR2 YYNGEE come from the germline V gene. The CDR3 sequence is 14 residues long. The CDR3 protein is CASSDRLATGELFF. CDR3 coding DNA: TGTGCCAGCAGCGATCGACTAGCCACCGGGGAGCTGTTTTTT.

The chain recombines TRBV5-6 with TRBJ1-2; D unresolved. Germline assignment: CDR1 SGHDT and CDR2 YYEEEE. V shed 2 bases and J shed 3 bases, with 17 bases lying between them. The CDR3 covers 16 residues. CDR3 bases: TGTGCCAGCAGCTTAAATTCGGCGGGCAGAGACTATGGCTACACCTTC. Protein: CASSLNSAGRDYGYTF.

Only one count was recorded for this clone. V and J are TRBV5-8 and TRBJ2-7; 7 bases fit TRBD2. Germline values: CDR1 SGHTS, CDR2 YDEGEE. Unmatched junction bases numbered 10, after V lost 4 bases and J lost 0 bases. This CDR3 is built from 16 residues. The CDR3 nucleotides are TGTGCCAGCAGCCCTGGGGGGGGGACGAGCTCCTACGAGCAGTACTTC. Translating gives CASSPGGGTSSYEQYF.

The rearrangement uses TRBV9 and TRBJ2-3, with 15 bases fitting TRBD2. CDR1 and CDR2 (germline): SGDLS, YYNGEE. With V trimmed by 3 bases and J by 5 bases, 1 base remained unmatched. The CDR3 sequence is 15 residues long. CDR3 in amino acids: CASSGTSGGGDTQYF. As DNA, the CDR3 is TGTGCCAGCAGCGGGACTAGCGGGGGGGGAGATACGCAGTATTTT.

The chain recombines TRBV7-6 with TRBJ2-7; 10 positions match TRBD1. J gave up 3 bases and V 1 base, and 6 bases lay outside the gene matches. Germline lookup yields CDR1 SGHVS and CDR2 FNYEAQ. The CDR3 runs to 16 residues. For the CDR3, the DNA is TGTGCCAGCAGCTTAGTTCCGGGACAGGGGATCTACGAGCAGTACTTC. It encodes CASSLVPGQGIYEQYF.

The gene calls are TRBV5-6 and TRBJ1-1; D is undetermined. This CDR3 comprises 13 residues. CDR1 is SGHDT and CDR2 is YYEEEE in the germline V gene. V lost 1 base and J lost 5, with 9 bases in between. This chain's CDR3 is CASSLLTATEAFF. The CDR3 DNA is TGTGCCAGCAGCTTGCTAACAGCAACTGAAGCTTTCTTT. The variable domain in full, with the rest retrieved from reference TRBV5-6 and TRBJ1-1, is DAGVTQSPTHLIKTRGQQVTLRCSPKSGHDTVSWYQQALGQGPQFIFQYYEEEERQRGNFPDRFSGHQFPNYSSELNVNALLLGDSALYLCASSLLTATEAFFGQGTRLTVV.

The V call is TRBV9, the J call TRBJ2-1, with D possibly TRBD1 on 5 matching bases. From germline, CDR1 is SGDLS and CDR2 YYNGEE. The V gene lost 0 bases and the J gene lost 10 bases, with 11 bases spanning the gap. The CDR3 is made up of 13 amino acids. The CDR3 spells CASSVVDSGEQFF. The CDR3 nucleotides are TGTGCCAGCAGCGTAGTTGACTCAGGGGAGCAGTTCTTC.

This rearrangement joins TRBV27 to TRBJ1-4; tentatively, D is TRBD1 (5 bases). CDR3 length: 15 residues. V gave up 5 bases and J gave up 6 bases, with 16 bases separating them. Germline lookup yields CDR1 MNHEY and CDR2 SMNVEV (reference sequence). The CDR3 protein is CASSLQGVGDEKLFF. CDR3 bases: TGTGCCAGCAGTCTCCAAGGGGTAGGGGATGAAAAACTGTTTTTT.

The J gene is TRBJ2-5, the V gene TRBV5-1, with a possible D match to TRBD1 (5 bases). The V gene's germline CDR1 is SGHRS and CDR2 YFSETQ. Trimming stripped 3 bases from V and 2 bases from J, with 8 bases between. The CDR3 totals 13 residues. CDR3 bases: TGCGCCAGCAGCTGGAGACAGCAAGAGACCCAGTACTTC. It codes for CASSWRQQETQYF. The variable domain in full, with the rest retrieved from reference TRBV5-1 and TRBJ2-5, is KAGVTQTPRYLIKTRGQQVTLSCSPISGHRSVSWYQQTPGQGLQFLFEYFSETQRNKGNFPGRFSGRQFSNSRSEMNVSTLELGDSALYLCASSWRQQETQYFGPGTRLLVL.

The chain joins TRBV2 to TRBJ1-1; D remains unclear. CDR3 length equals 14 residues. Per germline, CDR1 SNHLY and CDR2 FYNNEI. The V and J ends lost 0 bases and 1 base respectively, with 6 bases between them. CDR3 region: CASSEALRNTEAFF. In DNA, the CDR3 is TGTGCCAGCAGTGAAGCGCTTAGGAACACTGAAGCTTTCTTT.

The CDR3 region has the DNA TGCAGTGCTAGGGGACAGATTGAAGCTTTCTTT. Its translation is CSARGQIEAFF. The J gene is TRBJ1-1, the V gene TRBV20-1, with 7 nucleotides matching TRBD1. Germline lookup yields CDR1 DFQATT and CDR2 SNEGSKA (reference sequence). Losses at the gene ends were 3 bases for V and 7 bases for J; bases not matched to a gene: 2. The CDR3 has 11 amino acids.

This clone was detected a few times. The rearrangement joins TRBV7-9 to TRBJ1-3; 10 bases map to TRBD1. CDR3 length: 13 residues. The V segment lost 5 bases and the J segment 8 bases; nucleotides outside the gene matches: 3. Per germline, CDR1 SEHNR and CDR2 FQNEAQ (reference sequence). CDR3 coding DNA: TGTGCCAGCAGCCTAGGACAGGGGGACACCATATATTTT. Its protein product is CASSLGQGDTIYF.